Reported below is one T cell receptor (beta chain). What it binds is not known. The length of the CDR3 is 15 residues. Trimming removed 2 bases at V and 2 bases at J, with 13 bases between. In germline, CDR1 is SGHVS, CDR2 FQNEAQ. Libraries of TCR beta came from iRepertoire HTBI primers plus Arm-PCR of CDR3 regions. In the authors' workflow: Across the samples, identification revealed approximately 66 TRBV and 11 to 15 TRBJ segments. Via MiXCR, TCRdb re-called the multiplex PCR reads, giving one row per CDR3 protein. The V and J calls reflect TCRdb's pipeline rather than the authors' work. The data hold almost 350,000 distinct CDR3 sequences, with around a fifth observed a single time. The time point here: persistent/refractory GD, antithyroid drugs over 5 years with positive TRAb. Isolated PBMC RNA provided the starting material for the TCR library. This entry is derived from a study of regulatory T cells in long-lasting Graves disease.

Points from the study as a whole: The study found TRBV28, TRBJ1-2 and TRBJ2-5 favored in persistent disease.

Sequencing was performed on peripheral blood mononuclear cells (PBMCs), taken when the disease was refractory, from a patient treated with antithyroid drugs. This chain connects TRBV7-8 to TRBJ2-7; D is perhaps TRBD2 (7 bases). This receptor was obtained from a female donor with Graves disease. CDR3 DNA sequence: TGTGCCAGCAGCTTAAGGGGGGGGGGGCCCTACGAGCAGTACTTC. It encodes CASSLRGGGPYEQYF.